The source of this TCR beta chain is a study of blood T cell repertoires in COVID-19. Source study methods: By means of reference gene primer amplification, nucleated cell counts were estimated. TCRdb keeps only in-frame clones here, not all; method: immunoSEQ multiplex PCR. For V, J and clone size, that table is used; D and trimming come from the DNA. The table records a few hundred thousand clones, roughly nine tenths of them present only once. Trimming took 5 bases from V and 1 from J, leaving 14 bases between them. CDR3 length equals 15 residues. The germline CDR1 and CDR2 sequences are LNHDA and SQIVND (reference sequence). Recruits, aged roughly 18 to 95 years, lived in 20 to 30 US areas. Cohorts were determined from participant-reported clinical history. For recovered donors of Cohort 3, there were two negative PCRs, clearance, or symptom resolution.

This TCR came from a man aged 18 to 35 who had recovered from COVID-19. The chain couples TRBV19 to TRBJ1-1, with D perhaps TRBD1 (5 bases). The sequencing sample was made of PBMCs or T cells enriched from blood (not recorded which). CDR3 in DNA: TGTGCCAGTAGTTCACAATCTACAGGGAACACTGAAGCTTTCTTT. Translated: CASSSQSTGNTEAFF.